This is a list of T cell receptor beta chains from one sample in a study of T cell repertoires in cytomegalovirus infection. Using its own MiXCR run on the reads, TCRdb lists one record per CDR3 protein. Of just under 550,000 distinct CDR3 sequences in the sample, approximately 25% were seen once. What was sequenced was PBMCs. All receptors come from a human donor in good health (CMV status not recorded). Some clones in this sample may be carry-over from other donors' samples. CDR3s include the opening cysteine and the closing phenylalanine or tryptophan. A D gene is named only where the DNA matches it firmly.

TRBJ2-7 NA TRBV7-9 CASSSWVTYEQYF
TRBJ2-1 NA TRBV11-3 CAPTRVSSYNEQFF
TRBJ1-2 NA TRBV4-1 CASSQERGHNYGYTF
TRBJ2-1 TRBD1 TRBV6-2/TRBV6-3 CASSSDRGPYNEQFF
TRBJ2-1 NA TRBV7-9 CASSLGEVNEQFF
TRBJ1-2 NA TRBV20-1 CSAPYRASGGYTF
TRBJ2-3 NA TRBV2 CASSDDYTDTQYF
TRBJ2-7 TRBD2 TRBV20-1 CSAVAGTIDEQYF
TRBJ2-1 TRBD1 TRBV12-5 CASGSGTGFGAGEVEQFF
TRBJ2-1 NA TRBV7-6 CASSLTGFSSYNEQFF
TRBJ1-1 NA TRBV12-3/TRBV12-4 CASSLKGVGDAFF
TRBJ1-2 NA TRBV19 CASTPTNRDYGYTF
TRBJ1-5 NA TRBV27 CASSPWGANNQPQHF
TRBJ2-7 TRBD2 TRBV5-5 CASSLEGLAGNQYF
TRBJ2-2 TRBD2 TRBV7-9 CASGALAGPGELFF
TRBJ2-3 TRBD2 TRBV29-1 CSARTSGSVTDTQYF
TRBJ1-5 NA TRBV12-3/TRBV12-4 CASTLGVQPQHF
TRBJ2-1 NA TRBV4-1 CASSPRTANNEQFF
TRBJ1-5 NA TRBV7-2 CASSLIQGREQPQHF
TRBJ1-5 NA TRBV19 CASTKDSEGNQPQHF
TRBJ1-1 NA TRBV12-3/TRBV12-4 CASTEKGDEAFF
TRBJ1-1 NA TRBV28 CASSLGQMGTEAFF
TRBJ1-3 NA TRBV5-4 CASRGPFGNTIYF
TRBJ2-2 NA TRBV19 CASSTIVTGELFF
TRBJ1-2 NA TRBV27 CASSGTFREWANYGYTF
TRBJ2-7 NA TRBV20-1 CSARAQVGAHEQYF
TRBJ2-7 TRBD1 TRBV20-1 CRAGPGQGSYEQYF
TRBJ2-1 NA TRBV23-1 CASSPPWGLMQFF
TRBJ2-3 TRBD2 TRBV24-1 CATGGLAGVLDTQYF
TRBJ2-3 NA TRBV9 CASSPGTLGEDTQYF
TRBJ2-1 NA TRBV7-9 CASSPVGLSNEQFF
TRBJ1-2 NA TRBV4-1 CASSRLGTPPYGYTF
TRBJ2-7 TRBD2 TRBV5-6 CASSFQMTSGTLHEQYF
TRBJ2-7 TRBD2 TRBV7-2 CASSPGTSGSMYEQYF
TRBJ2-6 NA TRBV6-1 CASSMERGANVLTF
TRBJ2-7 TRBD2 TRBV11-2 CASSSPGGRPPYEQYF
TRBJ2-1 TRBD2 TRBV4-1 CASSQVMAGGPREQFF
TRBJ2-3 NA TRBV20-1 CSARKQGLRITDTQYF
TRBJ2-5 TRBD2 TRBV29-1 CSVRSAAGEETQYF
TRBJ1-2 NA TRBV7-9 CASSLSETPHGYTF
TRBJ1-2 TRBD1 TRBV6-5 CASSYSPGQGFYSF
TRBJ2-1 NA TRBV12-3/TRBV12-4 CASSSGDNEQFF
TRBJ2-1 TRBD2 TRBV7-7 CASSLGTSGPNEQFF
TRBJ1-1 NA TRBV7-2 CASSRRGGYTEAFF
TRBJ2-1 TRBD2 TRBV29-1 CSVTSGSVGIF
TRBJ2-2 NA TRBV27 CASVQAGELFF
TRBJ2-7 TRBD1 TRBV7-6 CASSSISRTGGTGATYEQYF
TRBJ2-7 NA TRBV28 CASSATSSVVHEQYF
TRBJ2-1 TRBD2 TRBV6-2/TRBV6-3 CASSSGTSGRMYEQFF
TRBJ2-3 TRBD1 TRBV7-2 CASSLRGQVGNTQYF
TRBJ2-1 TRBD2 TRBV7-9 CASSQGLAGGPEQFF
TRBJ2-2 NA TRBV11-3 CASSLVKAGELFF